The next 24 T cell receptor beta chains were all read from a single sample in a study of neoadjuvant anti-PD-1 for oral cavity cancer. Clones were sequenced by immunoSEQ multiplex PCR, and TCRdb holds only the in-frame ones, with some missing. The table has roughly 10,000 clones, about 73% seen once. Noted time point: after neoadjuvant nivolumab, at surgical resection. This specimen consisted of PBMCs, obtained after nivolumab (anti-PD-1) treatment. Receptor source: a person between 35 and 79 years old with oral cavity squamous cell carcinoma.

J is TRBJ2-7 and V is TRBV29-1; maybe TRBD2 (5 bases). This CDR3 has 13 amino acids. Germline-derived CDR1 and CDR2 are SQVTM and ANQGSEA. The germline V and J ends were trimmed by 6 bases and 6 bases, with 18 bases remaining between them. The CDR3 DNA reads TGCAGCGTCCTCGGAGCTTTAGGAGGCGAGCAGTACTTC. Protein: CSVLGALGGEQYF.

The CDR3 protein is CATSLRGTEYQPQHF. DNA for the CDR3: TGTGCCACCTCTTTACGGGGGACAGAATATCAGCCCCAGCATTTT. The chain recombines TRBV28 with TRBJ1-5, with TRBD1 matching 7 bases. The CDR3 sequence is 15 residues long. The V gene end was trimmed by 10 bases and the J gene end by 5 bases; junction bases not matched to a gene: 14. Germline CDR1 MDHEN, CDR2 SYDVKM.

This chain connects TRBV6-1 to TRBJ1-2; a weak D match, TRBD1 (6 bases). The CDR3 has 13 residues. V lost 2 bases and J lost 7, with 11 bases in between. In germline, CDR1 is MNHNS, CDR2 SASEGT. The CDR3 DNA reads TGTGCCAGCAGTGAAACAGGCAGGGGTGGCTACACCTTC. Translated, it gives CASSETGRGGYTF.

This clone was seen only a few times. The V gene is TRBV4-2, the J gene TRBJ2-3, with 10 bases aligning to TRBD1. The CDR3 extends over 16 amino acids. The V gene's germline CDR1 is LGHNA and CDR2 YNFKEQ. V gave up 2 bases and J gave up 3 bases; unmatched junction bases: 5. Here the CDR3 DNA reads TGTGCCAGCAGCCAACCCGACAGGGGGCTGACAGATACGCAGTATTTT. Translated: CASSQPDRGLTDTQYF.

The CDR3 is CASSLAGTHWEQYF. The CDR3 DNA sequence: TGTGCCAGCAGTTTAGCAGGTACCCACTGGGAGCAGTACTTC. This chain links TRBV28 with TRBJ2-7; D is unclear. This CDR3 has 14 amino acids. V was trimmed by 2 bases and J by 7 bases, leaving 15 bases between them. Germline CDR1 and CDR2: MDHEN and SYDVKM.

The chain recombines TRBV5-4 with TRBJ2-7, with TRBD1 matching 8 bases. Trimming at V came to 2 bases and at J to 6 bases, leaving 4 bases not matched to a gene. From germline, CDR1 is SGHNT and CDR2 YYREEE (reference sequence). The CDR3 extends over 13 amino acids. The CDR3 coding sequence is TGTGCCAGCAGCTTTACAGGGGGACGCGAGCAGTACTTC. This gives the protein CASSFTGGREQYF.

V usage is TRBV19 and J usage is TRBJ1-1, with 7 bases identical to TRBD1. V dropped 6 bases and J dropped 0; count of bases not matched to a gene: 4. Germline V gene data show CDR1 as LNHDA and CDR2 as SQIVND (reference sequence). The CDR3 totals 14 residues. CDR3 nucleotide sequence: TGTGCCAGTAGCCGGGACAGTATGAACACTGAAGCTTTCTTT. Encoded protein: CASSRDSMNTEAFF.

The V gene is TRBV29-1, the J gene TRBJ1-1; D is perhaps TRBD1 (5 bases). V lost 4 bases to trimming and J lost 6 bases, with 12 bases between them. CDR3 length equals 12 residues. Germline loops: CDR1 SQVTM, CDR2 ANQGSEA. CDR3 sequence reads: CSVVLTGSEAFF. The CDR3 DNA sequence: TGCAGCGTTGTGCTTACAGGATCTGAAGCTTTCTTT. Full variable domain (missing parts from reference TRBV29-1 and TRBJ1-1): SAVISQKPSRDICQRGTSLTIQCQVDSQVTMMFWYRQQPGQSLTLIATANQGSEATYESGFVIDKFPISRPNLTFSTLTVSNMSPEDSSIYLCSVVLTGSEAFFGQGTRLTVV.

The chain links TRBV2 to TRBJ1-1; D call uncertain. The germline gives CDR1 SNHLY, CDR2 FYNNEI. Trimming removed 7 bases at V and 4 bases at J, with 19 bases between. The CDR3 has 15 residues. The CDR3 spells CASIPGLTLATEAFF. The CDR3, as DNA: TGTGCCAGCATCCCGGGTCTCACCTTGGCCACTGAAGCTTTCTTT.

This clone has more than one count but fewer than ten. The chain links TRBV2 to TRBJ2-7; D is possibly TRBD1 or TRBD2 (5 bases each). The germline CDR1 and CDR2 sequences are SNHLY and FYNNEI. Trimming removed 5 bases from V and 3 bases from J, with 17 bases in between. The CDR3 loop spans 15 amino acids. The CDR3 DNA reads TGTGCCAGCAGTCCCACTGGGGGAATACGCTACGAGCAGTACTTC. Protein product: CASSPTGGIRYEQYF.

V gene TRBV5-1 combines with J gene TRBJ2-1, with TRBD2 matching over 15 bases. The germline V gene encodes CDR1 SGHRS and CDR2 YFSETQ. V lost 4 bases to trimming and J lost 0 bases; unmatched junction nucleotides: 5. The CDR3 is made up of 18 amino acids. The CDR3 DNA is TGCGCCAGCAGCCTAGGGACTAGCGGGGGGCGCTCCTACAATGAGCAGTTCTTC. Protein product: CASSLGTSGGRSYNEQFF.

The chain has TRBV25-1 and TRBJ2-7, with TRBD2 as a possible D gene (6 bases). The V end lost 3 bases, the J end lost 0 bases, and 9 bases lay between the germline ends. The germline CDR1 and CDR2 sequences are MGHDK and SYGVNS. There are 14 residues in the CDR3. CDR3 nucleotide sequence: TGTGCCAGCAGTGAGATGGGAGGCTCCTACGAGCAGTACTTC. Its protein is CASSEMGGSYEQYF.

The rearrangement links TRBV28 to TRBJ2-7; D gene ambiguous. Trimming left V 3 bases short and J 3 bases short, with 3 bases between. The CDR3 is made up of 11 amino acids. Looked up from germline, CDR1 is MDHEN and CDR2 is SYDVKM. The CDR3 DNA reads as TGTGCCAGCAGTTTTAACTACGAGCAGTACTTC. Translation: CASSFNYEQYF.

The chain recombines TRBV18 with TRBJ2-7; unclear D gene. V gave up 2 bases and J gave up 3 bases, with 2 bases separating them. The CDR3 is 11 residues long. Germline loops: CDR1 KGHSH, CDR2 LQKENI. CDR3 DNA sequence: TGTGCCAGCTCACCAGGCTACGAGCAGTACTTC. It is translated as CASSPGYEQYF.

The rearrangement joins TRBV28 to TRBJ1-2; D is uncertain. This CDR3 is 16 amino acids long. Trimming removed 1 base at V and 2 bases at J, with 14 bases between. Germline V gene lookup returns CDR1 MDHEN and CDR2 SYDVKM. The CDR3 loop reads CASSLSPTVANYGYTF. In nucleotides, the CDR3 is TGTGCCAGCAGTTTATCCCCGACGGTGGCAAACTATGGCTACACCTTC.

CDR3 bases: TGTGCCAGCAGCTTAGAACGCTCAATAGGGGCCGGTCTTTATACGCAGTATTTT. Protein sequence: CASSLERSIGAGLYTQYF. This chain links TRBV11-2 with TRBJ2-3; D possibly corresponds to TRBD1 (5 bases). Germline V gene lookup returns CDR1 SGHAT and CDR2 FQNNGV. The V and J ends lost 0 bases and 7 bases respectively, with 23 bases between them. The CDR3 covers 18 residues.

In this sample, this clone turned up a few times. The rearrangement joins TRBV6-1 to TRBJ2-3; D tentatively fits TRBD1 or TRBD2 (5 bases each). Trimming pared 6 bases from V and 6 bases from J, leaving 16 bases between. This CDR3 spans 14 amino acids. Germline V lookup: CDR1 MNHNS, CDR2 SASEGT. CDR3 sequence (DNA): TGTGCCAGCAGGGATCCGGGGCGGCGGGATACGCAGTATTTT. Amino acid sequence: CASRDPGRRDTQYF.

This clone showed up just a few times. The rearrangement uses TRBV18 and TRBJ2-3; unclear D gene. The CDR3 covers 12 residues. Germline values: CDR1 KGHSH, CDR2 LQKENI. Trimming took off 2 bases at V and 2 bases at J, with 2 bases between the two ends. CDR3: CASSPFTDTQYF. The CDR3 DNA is TGTGCCAGCTCACCATTCACAGATACGCAGTATTTT.

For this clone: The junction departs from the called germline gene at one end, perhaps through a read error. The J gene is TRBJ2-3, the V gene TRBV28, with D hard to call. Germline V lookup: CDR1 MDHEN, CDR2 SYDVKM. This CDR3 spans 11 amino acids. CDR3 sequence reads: CASGLADTQYF. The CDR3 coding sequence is TGTGCCAGCGGTTTGGCAGATACGCAGTATTTT.

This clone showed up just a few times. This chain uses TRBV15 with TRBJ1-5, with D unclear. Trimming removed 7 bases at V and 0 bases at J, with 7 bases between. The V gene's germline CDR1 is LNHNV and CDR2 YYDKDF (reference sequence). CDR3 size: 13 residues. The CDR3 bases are TGTGCCACCAAAAGCTATAGCAATCAGCCCCAGCATTTT. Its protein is CATKSYSNQPQHF.

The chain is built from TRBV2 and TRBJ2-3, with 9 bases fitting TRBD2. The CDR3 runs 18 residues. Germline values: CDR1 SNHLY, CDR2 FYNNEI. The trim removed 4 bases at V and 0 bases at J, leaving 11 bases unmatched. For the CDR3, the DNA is TGTGCCAGCAGTGGAAAGCGGGGGGACCTATCTAGCACAGATACGCAGTATTTT. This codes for CASSGKRGDLSSTDTQYF.

CDR3 sequence (DNA): TGTGCCAGCAGCGTCCTAGCGGGGGCCTACAATGAGCAGTTCTTC. Translating gives CASSVLAGAYNEQFF. The V call is TRBV9, the J call TRBJ2-1, with 10 bases that match TRBD2. From germline, CDR1 is SGDLS and CDR2 YYNGEE. J lost 2 bases, V lost 2 bases, and 1 base had no gene match. The CDR3 totals 15 residues.

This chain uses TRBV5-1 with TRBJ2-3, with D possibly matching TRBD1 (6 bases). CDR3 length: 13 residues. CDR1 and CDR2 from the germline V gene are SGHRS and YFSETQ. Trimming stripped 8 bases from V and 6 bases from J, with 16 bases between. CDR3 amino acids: CASHRDLGDTQYF. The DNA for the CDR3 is TGCGCCAGTCACAGGGACCTCGGGGATACGCAGTATTTT. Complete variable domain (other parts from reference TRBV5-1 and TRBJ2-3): KAGVTQTPRYLIKTRGQQVTLSCSPISGHRSVSWYQQTPGQGLQFLFEYFSETQRNKGNFPGRFSGRQFSNSRSEMNVSTLELGDSALYLCASHRDLGDTQYFGPGTRLTVL.

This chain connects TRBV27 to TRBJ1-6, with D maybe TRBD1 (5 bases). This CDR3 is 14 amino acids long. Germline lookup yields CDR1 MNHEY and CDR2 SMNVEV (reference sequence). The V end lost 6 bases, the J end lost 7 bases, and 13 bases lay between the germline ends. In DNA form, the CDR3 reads TGTGCCAGCAGGCGGTGGGACGGGAATTCACCCCTCCACTTT. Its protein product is CASRRWDGNSPLHF.